Below are 32 T cell receptor beta chains sequenced from a single sample in a study of OX40 agonist ivuxolimab in advanced cancers. Clones were sequenced by immunoSEQ multiplex PCR, and TCRdb holds only the in-frame ones, with some missing. The sample lists around 94,000 clones, approximately 89% occurring once. The sample consisted of CD4+ or CD8+ T cells sorted from blood, taken in a trial of the OX40 agonist ivuxolimab. The receptors were sampled from an adult with an advanced solid tumor such as melanoma, head and neck, liver or kidney cancer.

The J gene is TRBJ2-7, the V gene TRBV7-3; the D is unclear. The CDR3 consists of 13 residues. Trimming left V 3 bases short and J 2 bases short, with 8 bases between. Germline V CDR1 and CDR2: SGHTA, FQGTGA. CDR3 protein: CASSFTTTYEQYF. CDR3 bases: TGTGCCAGCAGCTTCACCACCACCTACGAGCAGTACTTC.

The genes are TRBV5-1 and TRBJ2-2; D remains unclear. The CDR3 totals 13 residues. V was pared by 0 bases and J by 6 bases, with 6 bases between. CDR1 and CDR2 from the germline V gene are SGHRS and YFSETQ. CDR3 sequence: CASSLEASGELFF. The CDR3 DNA reads TGCGCCAGCAGCTTGGAAGCCTCCGGGGAGCTGTTTTTT.

This chain joins TRBV7-2 and TRBJ2-5, with 13 bases matching TRBD2. The V gene's germline CDR1 is SGHTA and CDR2 FQGNSA. CDR3 length equals 16 residues. With 5 bases clipped from V and 2 bases from J, the junction kept 5 bases outside the gene matches. The CDR3 loop is CASSRTSGSRQETQYF. DNA of the CDR3: TGTGCCAGCAGCCGGACTAGCGGGAGTCGACAAGAGACCCAGTACTTC.

V and J are TRBV11-2 and TRBJ2-1, with 11 bases identical to TRBD2. V shed 5 bases, J shed 7 bases, and the junction held 7 bases outside the gene matches. CDR1 SGHAT and CDR2 FQNNGV come from the germline V gene. This CDR3 has 15 amino acids. The CDR3 spells CASSPGTSGKNEQFF. In DNA form, the CDR3 reads TGTGCCAGCAGCCCCGGGACTAGCGGTAAAAATGAGCAGTTCTTC.

For the CDR3, the DNA is TGCGCCAGCAGCATACCGGTTAGCGGGAGCTCGGGAGAGCAGTACTTC. Translation gives CASSIPVSGSSGEQYF. The chain joins TRBV5-1 to TRBJ2-7; 9 bases agree with TRBD2. Germline CDR1 reads SGHRS; CDR2 reads YFSETQ. The CDR3 is 16 residues long. The V segment lost 4 bases and the J segment 7 bases; nucleotides outside the gene matches: 15.

CDR3 sequence reads: CASSISRPETQYF. In nucleotides, the CDR3 is TGTGCCAGTAGTATCTCCCGACCGGAGACCCAGTACTTC. V usage is TRBV19 and J usage is TRBJ2-5; no clear D gene. Deletions cut 3 bases from V and 5 bases from J, with 10 bases between. The germline V gene has CDR1 LNHDA and CDR2 SQIVND (reference sequence). CDR3 length equals 13 residues.

The chain is built from TRBV25-1 and TRBJ1-2; D might be TRBD1 (6 bases). Germline V gene data show CDR1 as MGHDK and CDR2 as SYGVNS. The CDR3 runs 13 residues. V shed 1 base and J shed 5 bases, with 8 bases lying between them. CDR3 bases: TGTGCCAGCAGTGAATTCAGGGGTTATGGCTACACCTTC. Its translation is CASSEFRGYGYTF.

The rearrangement uses TRBV4-1 and TRBJ1-2; D not certain. Germline assignment: CDR1 MGHRA and CDR2 YSYEKL. V shed 3 bases and J shed 6 bases, with 17 bases lying between them. The CDR3 spans 15 residues. As DNA, the CDR3 is TGCGCCAGCAGCCATCCCCTCCGGAGACAAGATGGCTACACCTTC. It translates to CASSHPLRRQDGYTF.

The rearrangement joins TRBV4-3 to TRBJ2-5, with 11 bases identical to TRBD2. The trim removed 2 bases at V and 5 bases at J, leaving 13 bases unmatched. The CDR3 runs to 18 residues. Germline loops: CDR1 LGHNA, CDR2 YSLEER. CDR3 DNA sequence: TGCGCCAGCAGCCAAAGCCCGGGGGGTAGCGGGAGGGCTGAGACCCAGTACTTC. This gives the protein CASSQSPGGSGRAETQYF.

The CDR3 bases are TGCAGCGTTGAAGCGGGGGTAACTAATGAAAAACTGTTTTTT. Translating gives CSVEAGVTNEKLFF. The chain recombines TRBV29-1 with TRBJ1-4, with TRBD1 as a possible D gene (5 bases). The CDR3 spans 14 residues. Germline CDR1 is SQVTM and CDR2 is ANQGSEA. With 1 base removed from V and 1 base from J, the gap between germline ends came to 7 bases.

V is TRBV7-2 and J is TRBJ2-7; TRBD1 matches 8 bases. The CDR3 contains 15 residues. Germline V gene sequence: CDR1 SGHTA, CDR2 FQGNSA. V was pared by 5 bases and J by 0 bases, with 6 bases of the junction left unmatched. In nucleotides, the CDR3 is TGTGCCAGCAGCGCCCGGGACAGGAACTCCTACGAGCAGTACTTC. Its translation is CASSARDRNSYEQYF.

This chain uses TRBV9 with TRBJ1-1; D might be TRBD1 (5 bases). Trimming removed 0 bases from V and 1 base from J, with 13 bases in between. The germline gives CDR1 SGDLS, CDR2 YYNGEE. This CDR3 region has 16 residues. CDR3 residues: CASSVGSGAGNTEAFF. Here the CDR3 DNA reads TGTGCCAGCAGCGTAGGGTCTGGGGCAGGGAACACTGAAGCTTTCTTT.

This clone is a singleton in its sample. DNA for the CDR3: TGCGCCAGCAGCTTACGTACCGGGACTAGCACCTACAATGAGCAGTTCTTC. Amino acid sequence: CASSLRTGTSTYNEQFF. The chain uses TRBV5-1 and TRBJ2-1; TRBD2 agrees at 9 bases. V gave up 2 bases and J gave up 2 bases; unmatched junction bases: 8. This CDR3 spans 17 amino acids. CDR1 is SGHRS and CDR2 is YFSETQ in the germline V gene.

This clone has only one observation. The chain uses TRBV5-1 and TRBJ2-2, with TRBD1 matching over 10 bases. CDR1 is SGHRS and CDR2 is YFSETQ in the germline V gene. The V and J ends lost 5 bases and 6 bases, in that order; junction bases with no gene match: 7. The CDR3 is 15 residues long. The CDR3 nucleotides read TGCGCCAGCAGAAAGACAGGGGGCGAGTCCGGGGAGCTGTTTTTT. Translating gives CASRKTGGESGELFF.

This chain joins TRBV6-4 and TRBJ2-7; D gene ambiguous. Trimming took off 4 bases at V and 5 bases at J, with 12 bases between the two ends. Looked up from germline, CDR1 is MRHNA and CDR2 is SNTAGT. The CDR3 has 13 residues. Here the CDR3 DNA reads TGTGCCAGCAGTGTGACGGATGGGCACGAGCAGTACTTC. Translated: CASSVTDGHEQYF.

The rearrangement links TRBV30 to TRBJ2-5, with a weak D call TRBD1 (6 bases). The CDR3 has 14 residues. Germline V gives CDR1 GTSNPN, CDR2 SVGIG (reference sequence). V dropped 0 bases and J dropped 2 bases, with 10 bases sitting between them. CDR3 amino acids: CAWSVRGQQETQYF. In nucleotides, the CDR3 is TGTGCCTGGAGTGTACGCGGACAGCAAGAGACCCAGTACTTC.

The genes are TRBV5-1 and TRBJ2-7, with 10 bases matching TRBD1. This CDR3 region has 17 residues. Germline trimming cut 6 bases from V and 0 bases from J; bases unmatched to any gene: 12. Germline CDR1 is SGHRS and CDR2 is YFSETQ. The CDR3 spells CASNRGQGSPSSYEQYF. The CDR3 DNA reads TGCGCCAGCAACAGGGGACAGGGGAGCCCTAGCTCCTACGAGCAGTACTTC.

This clone has more than one count but fewer than ten. This chain links TRBV19 with TRBJ1-6, with TRBD1 matching over 9 bases. The J segment lost 10 bases and the V segment lost 4 bases, leaving 11 bases of the junction unmatched. This CDR3 has 16 amino acids. From germline, CDR1 is LNHDA and CDR2 SQIVND (reference sequence). CDR3 sequence: CASSKGPGTGNSPLHF. In nucleotides, the CDR3 is TGTGCCAGTAGTAAAGGTCCCGGGACAGGGAACTCACCCCTCCACTTT. The full variable domain, completed using reference TRBV19 and TRBJ1-6, is DGGITQSPKYLFRKEGQNVTLSCEQNLNHDAMYWYRQDPGQGLRLIYYSQIVNDFQKGDIAEGYSVSREKKESFPLTVTSAQKNPTAFYLCASSKGPGTGNSPLHFGNGTRLTVT.

The CDR3 DNA reads TGCGCCAGCAGCTTGTACCCTCGGGACAGCTCCTATAATTCACCCCTCCACTTT. It codes for CASSLYPRDSSYNSPLHF. The rearrangement links TRBV5-1 to TRBJ1-6; TRBD1 agrees at 7 bases. After removal of 1 base from V and 0 bases from J, the junction contained 7 bases not matched to a gene. Germline V CDR1 and CDR2: SGHRS, YFSETQ. The CDR3 loop spans 18 amino acids.

CDR3 sequence reads: CASSQDRSSQIRVDNYGYTF. In nucleotides, the CDR3 is TGCGCCAGCAGCCAAGATCGATCCAGTCAAATAAGAGTGGATAACTATGGCTACACCTTC. The chain has TRBV4-1 and TRBJ1-2, with D hard to call. Trimming pared 0 bases from V and 1 base from J, leaving 24 bases between. Looked up from germline, CDR1 is MGHRA and CDR2 is YSYEKL. The CDR3 runs 20 residues.

The gene calls are TRBV11-2 and TRBJ1-4; 10 positions agree with TRBD1. This CDR3 has 15 amino acids. The ends lost 4 bases at V and 5 bases at J; junction bases unmatched: 4. Germline assignment: CDR1 SGHAT and CDR2 FQNNGV. The CDR3 loop is CASSSRTGGNEKLFF. In DNA, the CDR3 is TGTGCCAGCAGCTCCCGGACAGGGGGGAATGAAAAACTGTTTTTT. Full variable domain (missing parts from reference TRBV11-2 and TRBJ1-4): EAGVAQSPRYKIIEKRQSVAFWCNPISGHATLYWYQQILGQGPKLLIQFQNNGVVDDSQLPKDRFSAERLKGVDSTLKIQPAKLEDSAVYLCASSSRTGGNEKLFFGSGTQLSVL.

The V and J genes are TRBV10-3 and TRBJ1-2; 9 bases match TRBD1. Trimming cost V 4 bases and J 8 bases; bases outside gene matches: 11. Germline CDR1 and CDR2: ENHRY and SYGVKD. CDR3 length: 15 residues. The CDR3 protein is CAISGTGATRMGYTF. The CDR3 coding sequence is TGTGCCATCAGTGGGACAGGGGCCACCCGAATGGGCTACACCTTC.

The sample holds a few counts of this clone. The chain uses TRBV19 and TRBJ2-5, with D tentatively TRBD2 (6 bases). Germline CDR1 reads LNHDA; CDR2 reads SQIVND (reference sequence). The CDR3 is 14 amino acids. Trimming pared 5 bases from V and 1 base from J, leaving 11 bases between. The CDR3 reads CASSPTSPQETQYF. As DNA, the CDR3 is TGTGCCAGTAGTCCAACTAGCCCCCAAGAGACCCAGTACTTC.

The chain employs TRBV13 and TRBJ2-1, with D perhaps TRBD2 (6 bases). The CDR3 extends over 19 amino acids. The ends were cut back, 0 bases at V and 2 bases at J, with 20 bases in the middle. Germline loops: CDR1 PRHDT, CDR2 FYEKMQ (reference sequence). The CDR3 DNA reads as TGTGCCAGCAGCTTAGGTTTTTCTGCGACTAGAAGCCCCTACAATGAGCAGTTCTTC. Its translation is CASSLGFSATRSPYNEQFF.

V and J are TRBV27 and TRBJ2-6, with D unresolved. V was shortened by 7 bases and J by 0 bases, with 13 bases between the two germline ends. Germline V gives CDR1 MNHEY, CDR2 SMNVEV (reference sequence). This CDR3 region has 16 residues. The chain's CDR3 is CASTSFLSSGANVLTF. The CDR3 nucleotides read TGTGCCAGCACTAGTTTTCTGAGCTCTGGGGCCAACGTCCTGACTTTC. The full variable domain, rest sourced from reference TRBV27 and TRBJ2-6, is EAQVTQNPRYLITVTGKKLTVTCSQNMNHEYMSWYRQDPGLGLRQIYYSMNVEVTDKGDVPEGYKVSRKEKRNFPLILESPSPNQTSLYFCASTSFLSSGANVLTFGAGSRLTVL.

The chain uses TRBV18 and TRBJ1-1, with 10 bases matching TRBD1. The CDR3 length is 14 residues. Germline CDR1 KGHSH, CDR2 LQKENI. With V trimmed by 3 bases and J by 7 bases, 5 bases remained unmatched. This CDR3 is CASSPGQGRDEAFF. The CDR3 nucleotides are TGTGCCAGCTCACCGGGACAGGGGAGAGATGAAGCTTTCTTT.

For this clone: This CDR3 is also generated by other DNA sequences in the sample. J is TRBJ2-7 and V is TRBV30; D gene unclear. V was cut by 0 bases and J by 1 base, with 4 bases left in between. Germline values: CDR1 GTSNPN, CDR2 SVGIG (reference sequence). CDR3 length: 12 amino acids. The CDR3 nucleotides read TGTGCCTGGAGTGTATCGTCCTACGAGCAGTACTTC. Its translation is CAWSVSSYEQYF.

V and J are TRBV9 and TRBJ2-1; TRBD2 aligns across 11 bases. Germline trimming cut 2 bases from V and 3 bases from J; bases unmatched to any gene: 10. The CDR3 has 18 residues. Germline V gives CDR1 SGDLS, CDR2 YYNGEE. This chain's CDR3 is CASSVALPGLADYNEQFF. Here the CDR3 DNA reads TGTGCCAGCAGCGTGGCGTTACCGGGACTAGCGGACTACAATGAGCAGTTCTTC.

For the CDR3, the DNA is TGTGCCAGCAGTTCCCCTGTGGGAGTCACAGATACGCAGTATTTT. This sequence encodes CASSSPVGVTDTQYF. This sequence joins TRBV5-4 and TRBJ2-3, with a possible D match to TRBD2 (5 bases). Germline CDR1 reads SGHNT; CDR2 reads YYREEE (reference sequence). This CDR3 region has 15 residues. Trimming shortened V by 5 bases and J by 2 bases, and 15 bases separated the two germline ends.

V gene TRBV20-1 combines with J gene TRBJ2-7, with 7 bases aligning to TRBD2. Germline values: CDR1 DFQATT, CDR2 SNEGSKA (reference sequence). CDR3 length: 10 residues. Losses at the gene ends were 6 bases for V and 7 bases for J; bases not matched to a gene: 3. The CDR3, as DNA: TGCAGTGCAAAGCGGGGAGAGCAGTACTTC. Amino acid sequence: CSAKRGEQYF.

This clone has a single count. The chain employs TRBV5-1 and TRBJ1-4, with D perhaps matching TRBD1 (5 bases). V shed 0 bases and J shed 4 bases, with 10 bases lying between them. The CDR3 loop spans 15 amino acids. Germline CDR1 is SGHRS and CDR2 is YFSETQ. The CDR3 sequence is CASSLDGTGNEKLFF. In nucleotides, the CDR3 is TGCGCCAGCAGCTTGGATGGGACGGGTAATGAAAAACTGTTTTTT.

This sequence joins TRBV25-1 and TRBJ2-1; 9 bases line up with TRBD1. CDR1 and CDR2 from the germline V gene are MGHDK and SYGVNS. The CDR3 is 16 residues long. V shed 3 bases and J 6 bases; nucleotides not matched to a gene: 9. The CDR3 reads CASSDPRTGETNEQFF. CDR3 nucleotide sequence: TGTGCCAGCAGTGACCCTCGGACAGGGGAAACCAATGAGCAGTTCTTC.